The rows below give T cell receptor beta chains drawn from one sample of a study of blood T cells in healthy people across ages. TCRdb re-analysed the 5' RACE reads in MiXCR, keeping a single row per CDR3 protein. Of 1.5 million to 2 million distinct CDR3 sequences listed, 28% are singletons. Sequenced: blood. Receptors originate from a woman aged 30 to 39 in good health. Each CDR3 is given with its conserved first and last residue. D genes are given only for firm matches. The size of a clone is reported for some rows only, either as once, few or many, or as a class for expanded clones.

V,J,D,size,DNA,CDR3
TRBV7-9,TRBJ2-1,.,.,TGTGCCAGCAGCTGGGTCGGATTAAGCTCCTACAATGAGCAGTTCTTC,CASSWVGLSSYNEQFF
TRBV12-3/TRBV12-4,TRBJ2-3,TRBD2,few,TGTGCCAGCCAAGTAAGCGGGAGATTCCCAGATACGCAGTATTTT,CASQVSGRFPDTQYF
TRBV18,TRBJ2-7,TRBD1,.,TGTGCCAGCTCACCCGCCGGGACAGCCTCCTACGAGCAGTACTTC,CASSPAGTASYEQYF
TRBV10-3,TRBJ1-5,.,few,TGTGCCATCAGCCAAGACAGTGCCCTCAATCAGCCCCAGCATTTT,CAISQDSALNQPQHF
TRBV28,TRBJ2-5,.,many,TGTGCCAGCAGTCACCTGGGGGAGCAGTACTTC,CASSHLGEQYF
TRBV7-2,TRBJ2-7,.,.,TGTGCCAGCAGCTACCCCGGGGGGACATACGAGCAGTACTTC,CASSYPGGTYEQYF
TRBV5-1,TRBJ1-1,.,once,TGCGCCAGCAGCTTGGAAGGGTTTGACACTGAAGCTTTCTTT,CASSLEGFDTEAFF
TRBV4-1,TRBJ2-1,TRBD1,many,TGCGCCAGCAGCCAAGTTGGGACAGGGAGACCCAATGAGCAGTTCTTC,CASSQVGTGRPNEQFF
TRBV14,TRBJ1-2,.,.,TGTGCCAGCAGCCAAGAATGGGGACTTGGTGGCTACACCTTC,CASSQEWGLGGYTF
TRBV19,TRBJ2-7,.,few,TGTGCCAGTAGTATCGGGGCAGGGCCCTACGAGCAGTACTTC,CASSIGAGPYEQYF
TRBV5-1,TRBJ1-2,.,few,TGCGCCAGCAGCTTTCTAATTGACTCATCAAGCGGCTACACCTTC,CASSFLIDSSSGYTF
TRBV7-9,TRBJ2-2,.,few,TGTGCCAGCAGCCCCTCGAGGTCGAACACCGGGGAGCTGTTTTTT,CASSPSRSNTGELFF
TRBV3-1,TRBJ2-3,.,.,TGTGCCAGCAGCCACAGGGTGGATACGCAGTATTTT,CASSHRVDTQYF
TRBV20-1,TRBJ2-7,.,.,TGCAGTGCTAGTAAGGTCTCCTACGAGCAGTACTTC,CSASKVSYEQYF
TRBV7-9,TRBJ1-2,.,.,TGTGCCAGCAGCTCCCAGGGACTTTTAAGCTATGGCTACACCTTC,CASSSQGLLSYGYTF
TRBV2,TRBJ1-2,.,few,TGTGCCAGCAGTGTCTCCTCCCATGGCTACACCTTC,CASSVSSHGYTF
TRBV14,TRBJ1-4,TRBD1,.,TGTGCCAGCAGCGCACTCCCAGGGGGTGAAAAACTGTTTTTT,CASSALPGGEKLFF
TRBV7-2,TRBJ1-5,.,few,TGTGCCAGCAGGCTGCGGGCGATATATAGCAATCAGCCCCAGCATTTT,CASRLRAIYSNQPQHF
TRBV29-1,TRBJ2-7,TRBD2,many,TGCAGCGTTCGCAGGACTAGCGGCTACGAGCAGTACTTC,CSVRRTSGYEQYF
TRBV15,TRBJ2-1,.,few,TGTGCCACCAGCAGAGACGGGACCTTAGGGGAGCAGTTCTTC,CATSRDGTLGEQFF
TRBV18,TRBJ1-4,.,.,TGTGCCAGCTTCCGGGACGTCAATGAAAAACTGTTTTTT,CASFRDVNEKLFF
TRBV20-1,TRBJ2-1,.,.,TGCAGTCCATATCGTAAGGGGGAGCAGTTCTTC,CSPYRKGEQFF
TRBV19,TRBJ1-1,.,.,TGTGCCAGTAGTATAAACAGGGAGACGAACACTGAAGCTTTCTTT,CASSINRETNTEAFF
TRBV3-1,TRBJ2-1,TRBD2,.,TGTGCCAGCAGCCTCCAGACCGCTAGCGGCGGTGGTAATGAGCAGTTCTTC,CASSLQTASGGGNEQFF
TRBV12-3/TRBV12-4,TRBJ2-5,TRBD1,.,TGTGCCAGCAGTTACCTCCCAGGGGGTGGAGAGACCCAGTACTTC,CASSYLPGGGETQYF
TRBV7-9,TRBJ2-7,.,many,TGTGCCAGCAGCTTATATGTCGAGCAGTACTTC,CASSLYVEQYF
TRBV12-3/TRBV12-4,TRBJ1-4,.,few,TGTGCCAGCAGCCCGGCACTTGAAAAACTGTTTTTT,CASSPALEKLFF
TRBV27,TRBJ2-2,TRBD1,.,TGTGCCAGCAGTCCCGACAGGGGCTTTTTAACCATGGAGCTGTTTTTT,CASSPDRGFLTMELFF
TRBV7-2,TRBJ2-4,.,.,TGTGCCAGCAGCTCAGGATCACAGGGCAAAAACATTCAGTACTTC,CASSSGSQGKNIQYF
TRBV10-3,TRBJ2-1,.,few,TGTGCCATCAAGGAAGGGGGATACAATGAGCAGTTCTTC,CAIKEGGYNEQFF
TRBV4-1,TRBJ1-1,.,many,TGCGCCAGCAGCCAAAAGGTGAGAACTGAAGCTTTCTTT,CASSQKVRTEAFF
TRBV5-1,TRBJ2-1,TRBD1,many,TGCGCCAGCGGACAGGGAGATATTGATGAGCAGTTCTTC,CASGQGDIDEQFF
TRBV3-1,TRBJ1-1,.,few,TGTGCCAGCAGCCAACGATCGACGGTGAACACTGAAGCTTTCTTT,CASSQRSTVNTEAFF
TRBV5-1,TRBJ1-1,.,.,TGCGCCAGCCCGATACGTCGTGGGAACACTGGAGCTTTCTTT,CASPIRRGNTGAFF
TRBV7-9,TRBJ2-2,.,.,TGTGCCAGCAGTGGGAGTGGTCCTGGTGAGCTGTTTTTT,CASSGSGPGELFF
TRBV20-1,TRBJ1-5,.,many,TGCAGTGCTAGAATCAGGGGAAGCAATCACCCCCAGCATTTT,CSARIRGSNHPQHF
TRBV5-1,TRBJ1-2,TRBD1,.,TGCGCCAGCAGCTGGGGACAGGATGCCTCCTATGGCTACACCTTC,CASSWGQDASYGYTF
TRBV6-2/TRBV6-3,TRBJ2-1,TRBD2,.,TGTGCCAGCAGTTGGCTTTGGGACTACGTTACAGATGAGCAGTTCTTC,CASSWLWDYVTDEQFF
TRBV7-6,TRBJ2-1,.,.,TGTGCCAGCAGCTTACTCCGGGGGCCCGACAATGAGCAGTTCTTC,CASSLLRGPDNEQFF
TRBV20-1,TRBJ2-7,TRBD1,few,TGCAGTGCTAGCCGACAGGGAGTCTCCTACGAGCAGTACTTC,CSASRQGVSYEQYF
TRBV27,TRBJ2-5,.,many,TGTGCCAGCAGCCCCTGGGGGGAAGAGACCCAGTACTTC,CASSPWGEETQYF
TRBV10-3,TRBJ1-1,.,.,TGTGCCATCAGCCCCGTTCCAAGCGCTGAAGCTTTCTTT,CAISPVPSAEAFF
TRBV9,TRBJ2-3,TRBD2,many,TGTGCCAGCAGCGCCGGGACTAGCGGAACCACAGATACGCAGTATTTT,CASSAGTSGTTDTQYF
TRBV15,TRBJ2-4,.,many,TGTGCCACCAGCAGAGATCTTTGGGACCGGGTCATTCAGTACTTC,CATSRDLWDRVIQYF
TRBV20-1,TRBJ2-1,.,.,TGCAGTGGTCGCTCCTATCCCCATGAGCAGTTCTTC,CSGRSYPHEQFF
TRBV2,TRBJ1-2,TRBD1,.,TGTGCCAGCAGTGCCCGCGGACAGGGGGAGGATGGCTACACCTTC,CASSARGQGEDGYTF
TRBV11-2,TRBJ2-5,.,many,TGTGCCAGCAGCTTAGATCCCCCAGGTTACCAAGAGACCCAGTACTTC,CASSLDPPGYQETQYF
TRBV4-2,TRBJ2-3,TRBD2,.,TGTGCCAGCAGTCGAACACCAGCGGGGGGCACAGATACGCAGTATTTT,CASSRTPAGGTDTQYF
TRBV20-1,TRBJ1-1,.,.,TGCAGTGCTAGAGATGCGGGTAAGAGAACTGGAGCTTTCTTT,CSARDAGKRTGAFF
TRBV20-1,TRBJ1-1,.,.,TGCAGTGCTGAATCTCTGTCCCTCAACACTGAAGCTTTCTTT,CSAESLSLNTEAFF
TRBV6-2/TRBV6-3,TRBJ2-1,TRBD2,few,TGTGCCAGCATCAGGGCTAGCGGGAGGACCCATCAGAGCTCCTACAATGAGCAGTTCTTC,CASIRASGRTHQSSYNEQFF